This TCR beta chain was profiled in a study of T-cell memory formation after mild COVID-19. Sample barcodes and UMIs were carried by the TCR alpha and TCR beta cDNA libraries that 5'RACE generated with constant-segment primers. TCRdb fed the 5' RACE reads into MiXCR, producing one record per CDR3 protein. The sample holds fewer than 550,000 distinct CDR3 sequences, 15% to 25% seen once. This CDR3 is 13 amino acids long. Per germline, CDR1 SEHNR and CDR2 FQNEAQ (reference sequence). The germline V and J ends were trimmed by 5 bases and 4 bases, with 12 bases remaining between them. In this sample, this clonotype turned up many times. Antigen: not known. Broader study findings: Later expanders leaned CD4+, whereas day 15 to 85 contracting clones were balanced CD4/CD8. Cross-reactive memory appears to have joined, as suggested by some responding clones showing up in pre-infection memory.

The chain employs TRBV7-9 and TRBJ2-7; D not resolved. The sample comprised PBMCs or a T cell subset sorted from them (not recorded which). This clonotype originated in an adult woman who had mild COVID-19 (a few samples of this study predate the infection). Cell type and time point are not known. The CDR3 reads CASSHKWGYEQYF. The DNA for the CDR3 is TGTGCCAGCAGCCATAAGTGGGGTTACGAGCAGTACTTC. Full variable domain (outside the CDR3, taken from reference TRBV7-9 and TRBJ2-7): DTGVSQNPRHKITKRGQNVTFRCDPISEHNRLYWYRQTLGQGPEFLTYFQNEAQLEKSRLLSDRFSAERPKGSFSTLEIQRTEQGDSAMYLCASSHKWGYEQYFGPGTRLTVT.